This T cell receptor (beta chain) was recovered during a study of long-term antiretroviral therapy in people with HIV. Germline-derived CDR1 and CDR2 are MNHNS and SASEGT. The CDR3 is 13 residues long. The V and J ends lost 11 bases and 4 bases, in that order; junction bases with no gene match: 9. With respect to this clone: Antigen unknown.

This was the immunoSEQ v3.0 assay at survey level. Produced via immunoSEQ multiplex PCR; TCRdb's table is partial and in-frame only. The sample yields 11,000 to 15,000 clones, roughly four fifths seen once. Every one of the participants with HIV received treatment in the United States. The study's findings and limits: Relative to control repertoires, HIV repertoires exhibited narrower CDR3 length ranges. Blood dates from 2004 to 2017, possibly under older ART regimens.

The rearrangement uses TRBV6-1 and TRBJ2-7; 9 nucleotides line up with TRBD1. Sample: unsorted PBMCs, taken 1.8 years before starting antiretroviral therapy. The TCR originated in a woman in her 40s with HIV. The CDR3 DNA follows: TGTGCCTGCCGGACAGGGGTGTTGTACGAGCAGTACTTC. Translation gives CACRTGVLYEQYF.